This TCR beta chain came from a study of T cell changes during pregnancy in multiple sclerosis. The method was immunoSEQ multiplex PCR; TCRdb's version includes in-frame clones alone and lacks a portion of them. The top ten hold approximately 0.7% of the sample, which has more than 25,000 clones, roughly nine tenths seen once. The germline gives CDR1 SGHTA, CDR2 FQGNSA. The length of the CDR3 is 15 residues. V gave up 3 bases and J gave up 7 bases; unmatched junction bases: 8. The V gene is TRBV7-2, the J gene TRBJ1-2, with 10 bases aligning to TRBD1. This receptor was identified in a female donor with multiple sclerosis, enrolled in a pregnancy study. The specimen was CD4+ T cells from peripheral blood mononuclear cells, collected in the first trimester of pregnancy. The CDR3 sequence: CASSLTGGSPSGYTF. The DNA for the CDR3 is TGTGCCAGCAGCTTGACAGGGGGCTCCCCCAGTGGCTACACCTTC.